One and the same sample provided the 16 T cell receptor beta chains below, sequenced in a study of blood T cell repertoires in COVID-19. Data came from immunoSEQ multiplex PCR; TCRdb stores just in-frame clones and leaves some out. Among 300,000 or so clones listed, about 91% were seen once. The sequencing input was peripheral blood. The source of these receptors is a woman aged 25-40 years who had recovered from COVID-19.

V and J are TRBV6-1 and TRBJ2-7; D is ambiguous. The germline gives CDR1 MNHNS, CDR2 SASEGT. V was cut by 1 base and J by 3 bases, with 13 bases left in between. CDR3 length: 15 amino acids. The CDR3 DNA follows: TGTGCCAGCAGTGAAGGGTGGGCCAAAGACTACGAGCAGTACTTC. Protein product: CASSEGWAKDYEQYF.

The rearrangement links TRBV27 to TRBJ2-7, with TRBD2 matching over 7 bases. The J segment lost 0 bases and the V segment lost 3 bases, leaving 5 bases of the junction unmatched. Germline assignment: CDR1 MNHEY and CDR2 SMNVEV (reference sequence). This CDR3 comprises 15 residues. The CDR3 reads CASSLRDYSSYEQYF. The CDR3 bases are TGTGCCAGCAGTTTGAGGGACTACAGCTCCTACGAGCAGTACTTC.

The chain employs TRBV7-2 and TRBJ2-1; D is unresolved. The CDR3 has 13 amino acids. CDR1 and CDR2 (germline): SGHTA, FQGNSA. V lost 5 bases and J 1 base, leaving 6 bases between the germline ends. This CDR3 reads CASSRTSYNEQFF. CDR3 coding DNA: TGTGCCAGCAGCCGCACATCCTACAATGAGCAGTTCTTC.

The chain employs TRBV4-3 and TRBJ1-3, with D possibly being TRBD1 (6 bases). This CDR3 is built from 16 residues. Trimming removed 3 bases at V and 0 bases at J, with 12 bases between. Looked up from germline, CDR1 is LGHNA and CDR2 is YSLEER. In nucleotides, the CDR3 is TGCGCCAGCAGCCAGACTATGGACAGCTCTGGAAACACCATATATTTT. Translation: CASSQTMDSSGNTIYF.

The chain employs TRBV4-2 and TRBJ1-1, with D possibly matching TRBD1 (5 bases). CDR3 size: 15 residues. V was pared by 0 bases and J by 0 bases, with 8 bases between. Germline V gene lookup returns CDR1 LGHNA and CDR2 YNFKEQ. CDR3 in amino acids: CASSQETQVNTEAFF. The DNA for the CDR3 is TGTGCCAGCAGCCAAGAAACACAGGTGAACACTGAAGCTTTCTTT.

The rearrangement joins TRBV7-3 to TRBJ2-7; a possible D gene is TRBD2 (6 bases). Germline CDR1 reads SGHTA; CDR2 reads FQGTGA. The CDR3 runs to 14 residues. The V gene lost 5 bases and the J gene lost 2 bases, with 13 bases spanning the gap. CDR3 residues: CASSLQGGTYEQYF. DNA for the CDR3: TGTGCCAGCAGCCTGCAGGGAGGAACCTACGAGCAGTACTTC.

The genes are TRBV30 and TRBJ2-1, with no clear D. CDR1 and CDR2 from the germline V gene are GTSNPN and SVGIG (reference sequence). Deletions cut 4 bases from V and 1 base from J, with 8 bases between. This CDR3 spans 13 amino acids. The CDR3 DNA sequence: TGTGCCTGGATAGCAGATTCCTACAATGAGCAGTTCTTC. Encoded protein: CAWIADSYNEQFF.

This clone appeared a single time. The chain couples TRBV30 to TRBJ2-5; TRBD2 is a possible D gene (5 bases). Germline V lookup: CDR1 GTSNPN, CDR2 SVGIG (reference sequence). V was clipped by 1 base and J by 5 bases, with 14 bases between them. The CDR3 sequence is 14 residues long. The CDR3 DNA reads TGTGCCTGGAGTGAGTTGAGCGGTTCGGAGACCCAGTACTTC. Its protein product is CAWSELSGSETQYF.

The rearrangement links TRBV5-1 to TRBJ2-1; tentatively, D is TRBD1 (5 bases). Germline assignment: CDR1 SGHRS and CDR2 YFSETQ. The CDR3 consists of 13 residues. The V end was cut by 5 bases, the J end by 0 bases, with 6 bases between. The CDR3 loop is CASSDSSYNEQFF. The CDR3 nucleotides read TGCGCCAGCAGTGACAGCTCCTACAATGAGCAGTTCTTC.

This clone was detected only once. This chain joins TRBV28 and TRBJ1-4; possibly TRBD1 for D (5 bases). The CDR3 runs 15 residues. Trimming stripped 4 bases from V and 6 bases from J, with 15 bases between. Germline V gives CDR1 MDHEN, CDR2 SYDVKM. The CDR3 protein is CASSSPRLGDEKLFF. CDR3 in DNA: TGTGCCAGCAGTTCCCCCCGACTAGGGGATGAAAAACTGTTTTTT.

V is TRBV2 and J is TRBJ2-7, with a tentative D call TRBD2 (5 bases). With 6 bases removed from V and 3 bases from J, the gap between germline ends came to 6 bases. The CDR3 runs to 11 residues. Per germline, CDR1 SNHLY and CDR2 FYNNEI. CDR3 protein: CASRRGYEQYF. The CDR3 nucleotides read TGTGCCAGCAGACGGGGCTACGAGCAGTACTTC. The full variable domain, rest sourced from reference TRBV2 and TRBJ2-7, is EPEVTQTPSHQVTQMGQEVILRCVPISNHLYFYWYRQILGQKVEFLVSFYNNEISEKSEIFDDQFSVERPDGSNFTLKIRSTKLEDSAMYFCASRRGYEQYFGPGTRLTVT.

The J gene is TRBJ2-1, the V gene TRBV10-3; no firm D call. The germline gives CDR1 ENHRY, CDR2 SYGVKD. Trimming pared 2 bases from V and 0 bases from J, leaving 11 bases between. CDR3 length: 16 residues. CDR3 sequence: CAISEDTSFSYNEQFF. The CDR3 DNA reads TGTGCCATCAGTGAGGACACCTCGTTCTCCTACAATGAGCAGTTCTTC.

The chain joins TRBV4-3 to TRBJ1-3; a weak D match, TRBD1 (6 bases). Germline CDR1 and CDR2: LGHNA and YSLEER. V was pared by 1 base and J by 4 bases, with 20 bases between. The CDR3 is made up of 18 amino acids. The CDR3 here is CASSQAIGGILGGNTIYF. CDR3 in DNA: TGCGCCAGCAGCCAAGCGATAGGGGGTATATTGGGCGGAAACACCATATATTTT.

This chain connects TRBV19 to TRBJ2-3; 11 nucleotides match TRBD2. Trimming at V came to 3 bases and at J to 5 bases, leaving 4 bases not matched to a gene. The CDR3 is 15 amino acids. CDR1 and CDR2 (germline): LNHDA, SQIVND (reference sequence). The CDR3 sequence: CASSITLAGGDTQYF. Written as DNA, the CDR3 is TGTGCCAGTAGTATTACCCTAGCGGGGGGAGATACGCAGTATTTT.

Only one count was recorded for this clone. Within the sample, other DNA sequences also encode this same CDR3. This chain connects TRBV12-3 or TRBV12-4 to TRBJ1-1; perhaps TRBD1 as D (5 bases). Trimming stripped 2 bases from V and 8 bases from J, with 6 bases between. There are 11 residues in the CDR3. DNA of the CDR3: TGTGCCAGCAGTTTACGGGGGGAAGCTTTCTTT. Translated: CASSLRGEAFF.

The gene calls are TRBV7-2 and TRBJ2-5; tentatively, D is TRBD1 (6 bases). The germline gives CDR1 SGHTA, CDR2 FQGNSA. Deletions cut 5 bases from V and 2 bases from J, with 12 bases between. The CDR3 is 14 amino acids. The CDR3 DNA follows: TGTGCCAGCAGCACCTACAGGGTTCAAGAGACCCAGTACTTC. Amino acids: CASSTYRVQETQYF.